This T cell receptor beta chain is from a study of neurological immune-mediated disorders. The unsorted libraries were produced from 2 million PBMCs held at -80 C. Study-wide results and caveats: Across subjects, no CDR3 amino acid sequence appeared in expanded clones of more than one subject, a finding that suggested private repertoires in all groups. Healthy controls had more TCR clonal expansion than multiple sclerosis, which showed the least, whereas HTLV-1-associated myelopathy showed the most.

One entry per CDR3 protein results from TCRdb running MiXCR on the 5' RACE reads. The sample carries tens of thousands of distinct CDR3 sequences, roughly 3.5% recorded once. There are 13 residues in the CDR3. This clonotype came up many times. Antigen specificity is unknown. This sequence joins TRBV3-2 and TRBJ2-7; the table gives TRBD2 as D, unverified against the DNA. TRBV3-2 is a known pseudogene. The receptor was derived from a woman aged 45 to 65 with multiple sclerosis. The source material was PBMCs. CDR3 sequence: CASSQDGPYEQYF. In nucleotides, the CDR3 is TGTGCCAGCAGCCAAGATGGGCCTTACGAGCAGTACTTC.